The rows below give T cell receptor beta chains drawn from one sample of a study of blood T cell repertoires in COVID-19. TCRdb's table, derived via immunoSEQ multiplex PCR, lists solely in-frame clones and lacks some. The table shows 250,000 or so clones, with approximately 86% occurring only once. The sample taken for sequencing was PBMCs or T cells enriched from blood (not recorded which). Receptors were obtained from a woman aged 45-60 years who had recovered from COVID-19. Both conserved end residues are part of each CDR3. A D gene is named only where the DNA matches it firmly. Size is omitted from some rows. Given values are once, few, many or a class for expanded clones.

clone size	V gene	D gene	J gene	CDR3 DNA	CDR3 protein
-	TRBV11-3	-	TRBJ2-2	TGTGCCAGCAGCTCCAGGGAAGGCACCGGGGAGCTGTTTTTT	CASSSREGTGELFF
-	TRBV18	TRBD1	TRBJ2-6	TGTGCCAGCTCATTCTCCCCCGGACAGGGGGCAACTGGGGCCAACGTCCTGACTTTC	CASSFSPGQGATGANVLTF
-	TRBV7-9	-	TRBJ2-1	TGTGCCAGCAGCTTAGTAGGGGTCTACAATGAGCAGTTCTTC	CASSLVGVYNEQFF
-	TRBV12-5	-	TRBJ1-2	TGTGCTAGTGGTCTTCCAGGTAGTGGCTACACCTTC	CASGLPGSGYTF
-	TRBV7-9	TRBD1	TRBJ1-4	TGTGCCAGCAGCTTAGGGGACAGGGCCCCAACTAATGAAAAACTGTTTTTT	CASSLGDRAPTNEKLFF
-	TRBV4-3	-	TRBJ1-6	TGCGCCAGCAGCCAAGAAGAGGGATGGAATTCACCCCTCCACTTT	CASSQEEGWNSPLHF
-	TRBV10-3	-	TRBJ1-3	TGTGCCATCAGTGATCGGGTCTCTGGAAACACCATATATTTT	CAISDRVSGNTIYF
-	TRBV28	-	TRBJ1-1	TGTGCCAGCAGTTTGCCCAGGGCCACGAACACTGAAGCTTTCTTT	CASSLPRATNTEAFF
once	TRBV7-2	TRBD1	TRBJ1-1	TGTGCCAGCAGCCGGGACAGAAACACTGAAGCTTTCTTT	CASSRDRNTEAFF
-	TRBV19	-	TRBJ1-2	TGTGCCAGTATTGCCCAATCGGCAGGGGCTGATTACTATGGCTACACCTTC	CASIAQSAGADYYGYTF
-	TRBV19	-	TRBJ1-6	TGTGCCAGTAGCCCACAGGGAATGAATTCACCCCTCCACTTT	CASSPQGMNSPLHF
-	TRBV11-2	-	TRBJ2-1	TGTGCCAGCAGCTTTAGCGTCGTAGGCAATGAGCAGTTCTTC	CASSFSVVGNEQFF
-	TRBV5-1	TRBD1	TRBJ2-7	TGCGCCAGCAGCCCCGGACAGGACTACGAGCAGTACTTC	CASSPGQDYEQYF
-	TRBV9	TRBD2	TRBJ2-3	TGTGCCAGCAGCGCGGGACTAGCATTAGATACGCAGTATTTT	CASSAGLALDTQYF
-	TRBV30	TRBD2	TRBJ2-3	TGTGCCTGGAGTGGGGGACTAGCGGTACCCTCCGATACGCAGTATTTT	CAWSGGLAVPSDTQYF
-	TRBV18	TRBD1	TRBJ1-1	TGTGCCAGCTCACGGGACAGCATGAACACTGAAGCTTTCTTT	CASSRDSMNTEAFF
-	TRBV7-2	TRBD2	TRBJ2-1	TGTGCCAGCGTCCCGCAGACTAGCGAGAACAATGAGCAGTTCTTC	CASVPQTSENNEQFF
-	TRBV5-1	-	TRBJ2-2	TGCGCCAGCAGCTTGAGAGGGGGGAACACCGGGGAGCTGTTTTTT	CASSLRGGNTGELFF
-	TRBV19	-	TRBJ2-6	TGTGCCAGTAGTATACAGAGGGGGTTGAGAACTGGGGCCAACGTCCTGACTTTC	CASSIQRGLRTGANVLTF
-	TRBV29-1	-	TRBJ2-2	TGCAGCGCCCGAGAGGGCACCGGGGAGCTGTTTTTT	CSAREGTGELFF
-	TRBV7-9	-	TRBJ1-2	TGTGCCAGCAGCCCTAGCCGGCAAAAGAACTATGGCTACACCTTC	CASSPSRQKNYGYTF
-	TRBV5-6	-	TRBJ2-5	TGTGCCAGCAGCTTGGTTCAACCCAGGGAGACCCAGTACTTC	CASSLVQPRETQYF
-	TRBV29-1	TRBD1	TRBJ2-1	TGCAGCGTCCGCCCGCGGGGGACAGGGGGGTACAATGAGCAGTTCTTC	CSVRPRGTGGYNEQFF
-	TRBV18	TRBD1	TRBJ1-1	TGTGCCAGCTCACCCGGGACAGGAGTCATGAACACTGAAGCTTTCTTT	CASSPGTGVMNTEAFF
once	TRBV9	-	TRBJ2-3	TGTGCCAGCAGCCCGCTGGAGGCAGATACGCAGTATTTT	CASSPLEADTQYF
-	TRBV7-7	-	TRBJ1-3	TGTGCTAGCAGCTCGGACAGCTCTGGAAACACCATATATTTT	CASSSDSSGNTIYF
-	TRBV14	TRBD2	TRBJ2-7	TGTGCCAGCAGAGGGAGGGGAAACTACGAGCAGTACTTC	CASRGRGNYEQYF
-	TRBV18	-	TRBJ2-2	TGTGCCAGCTCACCTTATTTAAACACCGGGGAGCTGTTTTTT	CASSPYLNTGELFF
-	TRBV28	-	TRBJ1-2	TGTGCCAGCAGTCTGTTGGACAACCTTAACTATGGCTACACCTTC	CASSLLDNLNYGYTF
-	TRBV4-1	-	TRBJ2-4	TGCGCCAGCAGCCACCTAGAAAACATTCAGTACTTC	CASSHLENIQYF
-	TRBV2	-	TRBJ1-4	TGTGCCAGCAGGGAGACAGGTGAAGGTTGGGCTAATGAAAAACTGTTTTTT	CASRETGEGWANEKLFF
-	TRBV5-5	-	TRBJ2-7	TGTGCCAGCGGCTCCAGGGTAGCTCCGTACGAGCAGTACTTC	CASGSRVAPYEQYF
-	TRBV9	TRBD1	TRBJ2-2	TGTGCCAGCAGCGTACGGGACAGTAAGACCGGGGAGCTGTTTTTT	CASSVRDSKTGELFF
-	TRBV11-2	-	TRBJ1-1	TGTGCCAGCAGCTCAGCACAGGGCCTAATAACTGAAGCTTTCTTT	CASSSAQGLITEAFF
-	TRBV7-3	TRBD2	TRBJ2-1	TGTGCCAGCAGCCTGACTAGCGGGAGTGGATACAATGAGCAGTTCTTC	CASSLTSGSGYNEQFF
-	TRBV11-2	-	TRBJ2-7	TGTGCCAGCAGCTTAGAGGGGCAGGGTACCCACGAGCAGTACTTC	CASSLEGQGTHEQYF
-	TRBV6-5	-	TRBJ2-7	TGTGCCAGCAGCCTAAATACCTACGAGCAGTACTTC	CASSLNTYEQYF
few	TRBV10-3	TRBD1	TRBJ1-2	TGTGCCATCGGCGAACCAGGGGGCGCAGGCTATGGCTACACCTTC	CAIGEPGGAGYGYTF
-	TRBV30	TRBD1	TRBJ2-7	TGTGCCTGGGGGGGCCGGACAGGTACTACCTACGAGCAGTACTTC	CAWGGRTGTTYEQYF
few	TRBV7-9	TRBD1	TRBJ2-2	TGTGCCAGCAGCTCGGGACAGGGAGACACCGGGGAGCTGTTTTTT	CASSSGQGDTGELFF
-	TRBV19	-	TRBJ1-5	TGTGCCAGTAACAACCGACCGGACAGAAATCAGCCCCAGCATTTT	CASNNRPDRNQPQHF
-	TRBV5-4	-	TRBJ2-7	TGTGCCAGCAGTCGAGCGGGCCGACACTACGAGCAGTACTTC	CASSRAGRHYEQYF
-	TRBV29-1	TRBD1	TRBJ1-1	TGCAGCGTTGAAATCCGATGGGAAGGGGGCGGAGGGACTGAAGCTTTCTTT	CSVEIRWEGGGGTEAFF
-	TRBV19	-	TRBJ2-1	TGTGCCAGTAGACAGGGTTACAATGAGCAGTTCTTC	CASRQGYNEQFF
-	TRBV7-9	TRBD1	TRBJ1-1	TGTGCCAGCAGCTTTCTGGACAGGGAGAACACTGAAGCTTTCTTT	CASSFLDRENTEAFF
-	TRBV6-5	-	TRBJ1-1	TGTGCCAGCAGTTACTCGATTACGGGGTTTACTGAAGCTTTCTTT	CASSYSITGFTEAFF
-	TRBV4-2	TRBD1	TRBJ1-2	TGTGCCAGCAGCCAGGAGACAGGGAACTATGGCTACACCTTC	CASSQETGNYGYTF
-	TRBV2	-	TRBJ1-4	TGTGCCAGCAGTATCAGGGGAGCTAATGAAAAACTGTTTTTT	CASSIRGANEKLFF
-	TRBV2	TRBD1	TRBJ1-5	TGTGCCAGCAGCCGACAGGGGACGAATCAGCCCCAGCATTTT	CASSRQGTNQPQHF
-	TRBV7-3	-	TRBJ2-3	TGTGCCAGCAGCTTACTAGGGGTAACAGATACGCAGTATTTT	CASSLLGVTDTQYF
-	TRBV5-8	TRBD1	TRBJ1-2	TGTGCCAGCAGCTTGGATACAGGGGCAAGCTATGGCTACACCTTC	CASSLDTGASYGYTF
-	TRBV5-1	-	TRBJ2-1	TGCGCCAGCGGATTGGAGGAGCGCTACAATGAGCAGTTCTTC	CASGLEERYNEQFF
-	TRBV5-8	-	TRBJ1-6	TGTGCCAGCAGCCCGGGGTTTGGGACACCCCTCCACTTT	CASSPGFGTPLHF
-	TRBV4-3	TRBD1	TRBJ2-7	TGCGCCAGCAGTTTAAGCACCGGGACAGGGGGCTTCCTGAGCTCCTACGAGCAGTACTTC	CASSLSTGTGGFLSSYEQYF
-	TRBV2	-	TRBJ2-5	TGTGCCAGCAGTGAAACTTCAAGTGAGTCCGGGACCCAGTACTTC	CASSETSSESGTQYF